This T cell receptor (beta chain) was identified in a study of T cell repertoires in cytomegalovirus infection. Study information: Use of recently identified HLA-C-restricted and well-studied HLA-B-restricted CMV epitopes was part of the study. Both a matching HLA type and CMV infection were indicated by public TCR beta signatures. Study findings and constraints: HLA-C-restricted CMV clonotypes gave the most frequent clonotype in two of eight donors.

Germline CDR1 and CDR2: SGHVS and FNYEAQ. The CDR3 consists of 16 residues. TCRdb used MiXCR to reprocess the reads, holding one entry per CDR3 protein. The sample includes about 920,000 distinct CDR3 sequences, about 33% of them seen just once. Turning to this clonotype: The antigen is not known. A read error is possible here, since a much larger clone lies one base away.

Sequenced here: cultured CD8+ T cells from PBMCs, sampled from culture after CMV antigen stimulation. The clonotype originates from a human donor in good health (CMV status not recorded). Some clones in this sample may be carry-over from other donors' samples. The rearrangement uses TRBV7-6 and TRBJ2-3; tentative D call: TRBD1 (5 bases). The CDR3, as DNA: TGTGTCAGCAGCTTAGCCGACAGTCTCGGCACAGATACGCAGTATTTT. This sequence encodes CVSSLADSLGTDTQYF. The whole variable domain, remainder taken from reference TRBV7-6 and TRBJ2-3, is GAGVSQSPRYKVTKRGQDVALRCDPISGHVSLYWYRQALGQGPEFLTYFNYEAQQDKSGLPNDRFSAERPEGSISTLTIQRTEQRDSAMYRCVSSLADSLGTDTQYFGPGTRLTVL.